A selection of T cell receptor beta chains follows, all from one sample in a study of CD8 T cells in Susac syndrome. TCRdb redid the calling of the immunoSEQ multiplex PCR reads with MiXCR, one entry per CDR3 protein. The sample yields some 180,000 distinct CDR3 sequences, approximately 94% seen once. The sequenced sample was CD4+ T cells from PBMCs. Source of these receptors: a human donor in good health. The CDR3 runs from the conserved cysteine through the conserved F or W. A D gene is named only where the DNA matches it firmly. Not all rows give a size; the values are once, few, many and, for expanded clones, a class.

D: -; J: TRBJ2-2; size: -; V: TRBV6-2/TRBV6-3; DNA: TGTGCCAGCACGGACTCGATTCCCGGGGAGCTGTTTTTT; CDR3: CASTDSIPGELFF
D: -; J: TRBJ2-4; size: once; V: TRBV30; DNA: TGTGCCTGGTCCGCGCGGAAAAACATTCAGTACTTC; CDR3: CAWSARKNIQYF
D: -; J: TRBJ1-1; size: -; V: TRBV20-1; DNA: TGCAGTGCTAGTGCCCGACTGGGACAAGAAGAAGCTTTCTTT; CDR3: CSASARLGQEEAFF
D: -; J: TRBJ2-7; size: -; V: TRBV2; DNA: TGTGCCACAGGGAGCGGGCCCTACGAGCAGTACTTC; CDR3: CATGSGPYEQYF
D: -; J: TRBJ1-3; size: once; V: TRBV30; DNA: TGTGCCTGGAGTGTTGGGGGATCTGGAAACACCATATATTTT; CDR3: CAWSVGGSGNTIYF
D: -; J: TRBJ1-1; size: -; V: TRBV2; DNA: TGTGCCAGCCTAGGGGAGGGGAGGCCGAACACTGAAGCTTTCTTT; CDR3: CASLGEGRPNTEAFF
D: -; J: TRBJ2-1; size: -; V: TRBV4-3; DNA: TGCGCCAGCAGCCAAGATCTCGGTAGCTCCTACAATGAGCAGTTCTTC; CDR3: CASSQDLGSSYNEQFF
D: TRBD2; J: TRBJ2-7; size: -; V: TRBV5-4; DNA: TGTGCCAGCAGCCGGACTAGCGGGAGGGACGAGCAGTACTTC; CDR3: CASSRTSGRDEQYF
D: TRBD2; J: TRBJ2-3; size: -; V: TRBV20-1; DNA: TGCAGTGCTAGAGCTAGCGGGAATGGAGATACGCAGTATTTT; CDR3: CSARASGNGDTQYF
D: TRBD2; J: TRBJ2-3; size: -; V: TRBV20-1; DNA: TGCAGTGCAACGCCTAGCGGGAGTGGAACAGATACGCAGTATTTT; CDR3: CSATPSGSGTDTQYF
D: -; J: TRBJ2-2; size: once; V: TRBV14; DNA: TGTGCCAGCAGCCTGACTGCGGGACTCACCGGGGAGCTGTTTTTT; CDR3: CASSLTAGLTGELFF
D: -; J: TRBJ2-3; size: -; V: TRBV30; DNA: TGTGCCTGGGGACTAAGGGATACGCAGTATTTT; CDR3: CAWGLRDTQYF
D: -; J: TRBJ2-1; size: -; V: TRBV9; DNA: TGTGCCAGCAGCGAGCGACCCCGCGGTGAGCAGTTCTTC; CDR3: CASSERPRGEQFF
D: TRBD1; J: TRBJ2-7; size: -; V: TRBV7-6; DNA: TGTGCCAGCAGCTTACGGGACAGCGGCGAGCAGTACTTC; CDR3: CASSLRDSGEQYF
D: -; J: TRBJ2-1; size: -; V: TRBV9; DNA: TGTGCCAGCAGCGCAGAGTGGGGGAACTACAATGAGCAGTTCTTC; CDR3: CASSAEWGNYNEQFF
D: -; J: TRBJ1-1; size: -; V: TRBV30; DNA: TGTGCCTGGAATTCTTGGCGGGGGAACACTGAAGCTTTCTTT; CDR3: CAWNSWRGNTEAFF
D: -; J: TRBJ1-2; size: -; V: TRBV11-2; DNA: TGTGCCAGCAGCCCCACAGGGTCTCGGGGCTACACCTTC; CDR3: CASSPTGSRGYTF
D: -; J: TRBJ2-4; size: -; V: TRBV21-1; DNA: TGTGCCAGCAGCACCGGGACAGCTAACATTCAGTACTTC; CDR3: CASSTGTANIQYF
D: -; J: TRBJ2-2; size: once; V: TRBV30; DNA: TGTGCCTGGAGTCGTTCGGTGACCGGGGAGCTGTTTTTT; CDR3: CAWSRSVTGELFF
D: TRBD1; J: TRBJ1-1; size: -; V: TRBV20-1; DNA: TGCAGTGCCCTCCGGGACAGGGCGTACCATGAAGCTTTCTTT; CDR3: CSALRDRAYHEAFF
D: -; J: TRBJ1-5; size: -; V: TRBV27; DNA: TGTGCCAGCAGTTTGACCTATAGCAATCAGCCCCAGCATTTT; CDR3: CASSLTYSNQPQHF
D: -; J: TRBJ2-1; size: -; V: TRBV29-1; DNA: TGCAGCTCTCGAGGGGGGAATGAGCAGTTCTTC; CDR3: CSSRGGNEQFF
D: TRBD1; J: TRBJ2-7; size: -; V: TRBV29-1; DNA: TGCAGCGTTACTGACAGGGGATGGTCCTACGAGCAGTACTTC; CDR3: CSVTDRGWSYEQYF
D: -; J: TRBJ1-1; size: -; V: TRBV27; DNA: TGTGCCAGCAGTGGAGCCCTGGGGGCTTTCTTT; CDR3: CASSGALGAFF
D: TRBD1; J: TRBJ2-7; size: -; V: TRBV29-1; DNA: TGCAGCGTTGTCCGAAGACAGGGGGATTACGAGCAGTACTTC; CDR3: CSVVRRQGDYEQYF
D: TRBD2; J: TRBJ2-7; size: -; V: TRBV18; DNA: TGTGCCAGCTCTAACGAGCGGGGAACCTACGAGCAGTACTTC; CDR3: CASSNERGTYEQYF
D: -; J: TRBJ2-5; size: -; V: TRBV24-1; DNA: TGTGCCACCAGTGATGCTGGGTCGGAGACCCAGTACTTC; CDR3: CATSDAGSETQYF
D: TRBD1; J: TRBJ2-5; size: -; V: TRBV19; DNA: TGTGCCAGCTCGGACAGGCCCCAAGAGACCCAGTACTTC; CDR3: CASSDRPQETQYF
D: -; J: TRBJ1-1; size: -; V: TRBV27; DNA: TGTGCCAGCAGTTCCCGGACAGAACGTTACACTGAAGCTTTCTTT; CDR3: CASSSRTERYTEAFF
D: TRBD2; J: TRBJ2-1; size: -; V: TRBV28; DNA: TGTGCCAGCAGTCCAAACCTGTTCAGACTAGCAGCCCAAAAAAACAATGAGCAGTTCTTC; CDR3: CASSPNLFRLAAQKNNEQFF
D: TRBD1; J: TRBJ2-3; size: -; V: TRBV11-1; DNA: TGTGCCAGCAGCTTATGGACAGGGGGAACAGATACGCAGTATTTT; CDR3: CASSLWTGGTDTQYF
D: -; J: TRBJ1-5; size: few; V: TRBV19; DNA: TGTGCCAGTAGTAATGACAGAGATCAGCCCCAGCATTTT; CDR3: CASSNDRDQPQHF
D: -; J: TRBJ1-1; size: -; V: TRBV30; DNA: TGTGCCTGGATTGCAGTTAGGGTTGGGCGGACTGAAGCTTTCTTT; CDR3: CAWIAVRVGRTEAFF
D: -; J: TRBJ2-4; size: -; V: TRBV27; DNA: TGTGCCAGCAGTAGGGGGGGCTGGGGACCTAGGAACATTCAGTACTTC; CDR3: CASSRGGWGPRNIQYF
D: -; J: TRBJ2-7; size: -; V: TRBV30; DNA: TGTGCCTGGAGTTCCGGACGCCCGGAGGAGCAGTACTTC; CDR3: CAWSSGRPEEQYF
D: TRBD2; J: TRBJ2-1; size: -; V: TRBV30; DNA: TGTGCCTGGAGCCCGGGACTAGCGGGAGACAATGAGCAGTTCTTC; CDR3: CAWSPGLAGDNEQFF
D: -; J: TRBJ2-3; size: -; V: TRBV7-8; DNA: TGTGCCAGCAGCTTAGCGGGGGCTAGCAGTACGCAGTATTTT; CDR3: CASSLAGASSTQYF
D: -; J: TRBJ1-5; size: -; V: TRBV9; DNA: TGTGCCAGCAGCGCCCATGGGGATAGCAATCAGCCCCAGCATTTT; CDR3: CASSAHGDSNQPQHF
D: -; J: TRBJ2-5; size: -; V: TRBV20-1; DNA: TGCAGTGCTAGTGAGGCTAGCGATCTGCCCCAGTACTTC; CDR3: CSASEASDLPQYF
D: -; J: TRBJ2-4; size: -; V: TRBV7-3; DNA: TGTGCCAGCAGCTCCCACCGCGGGGAAAACATTCAGTACTTC; CDR3: CASSSHRGENIQYF
D: -; J: TRBJ2-7; size: -; V: TRBV6-5; DNA: TGTGCCAGCAGTTTCCTCGGGGGACACGAGCAGTACTTC; CDR3: CASSFLGGHEQYF
D: -; J: TRBJ1-1; size: -; V: TRBV3-1; DNA: TGTGCCAGCAGCCAAGTTGGGTTAGGTACTGAAGCTTTCTTT; CDR3: CASSQVGLGTEAFF
D: TRBD1; J: TRBJ1-2; size: -; V: TRBV7-3; DNA: TGTGCCAGCAGCTTAAGCACAGGGGGCGCGGACACCTTC; CDR3: CASSLSTGGADTF
D: -; J: TRBJ2-5; size: -; V: TRBV9; DNA: TGTGCCAGCAAGGGTCTTGAAGAGACCCAGTACTTC; CDR3: CASKGLEETQYF
D: -; J: TRBJ2-7; size: -; V: TRBV3-1; DNA: TGTGCCAGCAGCCAAGTCAGGGTGTCCGAGCAGTACTTC; CDR3: CASSQVRVSEQYF
D: -; J: TRBJ2-1; size: -; V: TRBV14; DNA: TGTGCCAGCAGCCAACTAGACAGCCGCAATGAGCAGTTCTTC; CDR3: CASSQLDSRNEQFF
D: -; J: TRBJ2-1; size: -; V: TRBV20-1; DNA: TGCAGTGCTAGTCCACTAAATGAGCAGTTCTTC; CDR3: CSASPLNEQFF